One sample yielded the 19 T cell receptor beta chains listed below, sequenced in a study of blood T cell repertoires in COVID-19. Some clones are missing from TCRdb's copy, which holds only in-frame ones; the method was immunoSEQ multiplex PCR. Of 99,000 or so clones detected, roughly 90% appear once; the ten largest clones hold roughly 6%. The sequenced material came from peripheral blood. These receptor sequences come from a human donor in a cohort sampled during active COVID-19.

The V gene is TRBV13, the J gene TRBJ2-2; D possibly corresponds to TRBD2 (7 bases). The length of the CDR3 is 15 residues. Germline V gene lookup returns CDR1 PRHDT and CDR2 FYEKMQ (reference sequence). V was cut by 6 bases and J by 4 bases, with 15 bases left in between. The CDR3 sequence: CASRHGGAGTGELFF. In DNA form, the CDR3 reads TGTGCCAGCAGACATGGGGGGGCCGGCACCGGGGAGCTGTTTTTT.

This chain joins TRBV19 and TRBJ2-1; D unresolved. The CDR3 is made up of 11 amino acids. CDR1 is LNHDA and CDR2 is SQIVND in the germline V gene (reference sequence). The V end lost 9 bases, the J end lost 10 bases, and 13 bases lay between the germline ends. This CDR3 is CARYPSREQFF. The CDR3 DNA sequence: TGTGCCAGGTACCCCTCTCGGGAGCAGTTCTTC.

This clone occurred once. The rearrangement uses TRBV6-2 or TRBV6-3 and TRBJ2-5; D uncertain. Germline CDR1 is MNHEY and CDR2 is SVGEGT. V shed 0 bases and J shed 5 bases, with 10 bases lying between them. The CDR3 sequence is 14 residues long. Here the CDR3 DNA reads TGTGCCAGCAGTTACTCGTCCCGCCGGGAGACCCAGTACTTC. This codes for CASSYSSRRETQYF.

The CDR3 coding sequence is TGTGCCAGCAGTTCCCCGACTAGCGGACCCTACGAGCAGTACTTC. It codes for CASSSPTSGPYEQYF. V and J are TRBV28 and TRBJ2-7, with TRBD2 matching over 9 bases. CDR3 length equals 15 residues. Germline lookup yields CDR1 MDHEN and CDR2 SYDVKM. V lost 4 bases and J lost 2; bases outside the gene matches: 6.

The chain is built from TRBV4-3 and TRBJ2-1; D is ambiguous. Per the germline V gene, CDR1 is LGHNA and CDR2 is YSLEER. Trimming removed 4 bases from V and 8 bases from J, with 12 bases in between. This CDR3 contains 13 residues. CDR3 sequence: CASSLSENYEQFF. DNA of the CDR3: TGCGCCAGCAGCCTGTCCGAGAACTATGAGCAGTTCTTC.

As DNA, the CDR3 is TGTGCCAGCAGTACAGGGAGTCATCAGCCCCAGCATTTT. It yields the protein CASSTGSHQPQHF. The chain couples TRBV6-5 to TRBJ1-5, with D perhaps matching TRBD1 (6 bases). This CDR3 is 13 amino acids long. Trimming cost V 5 bases and J 5 bases, with 10 bases left between them. The germline V gene has CDR1 MNHEY and CDR2 SVGAGI.

This chain uses TRBV7-2 with TRBJ2-1, with D tentatively TRBD2 (5 bases). Germline assignment: CDR1 SGHTA and CDR2 FQGNSA. With 3 bases removed from V and 0 bases from J, the gap between germline ends came to 9 bases. The CDR3 contains 15 residues. The CDR3 loop is CASSFVGSSYNEQFF. CDR3 nucleotides: TGTGCCAGCAGCTTCGTAGGGAGCTCCTACAATGAGCAGTTCTTC.

The chain is built from TRBV12-5 and TRBJ2-1; weak D call: TRBD2 (6 bases). Germline CDR1 reads LGHNT; CDR2 reads FRNRAP. Between the trimmed V and J ends, which lost 6 bases and 6 bases, there was a span of 21 bases. The CDR3 spans 16 residues. The CDR3 sequence is CASGPPGTATFNEQFF. In DNA form, the CDR3 reads TGTGCTAGTGGCCCACCCGGGACTGCGACCTTCAATGAGCAGTTCTTC. The full variable domain, rest sourced from reference TRBV12-5 and TRBJ2-1, is DARVTQTPRHKVTEMGQEVTMRCQPILGHNTVFWYRQTMMQGLELLAYFRNRAPLDDSGMPKDRFSAEMPDATLATLKIQPSEPRDSAVYFCASGPPGTATFNEQFFGPGTRLTVL.

The count of this clone is one. J is TRBJ1-1 and V is TRBV6-2 or TRBV6-3; 7 nucleotides align to TRBD1. The ends lost 6 bases at V and 3 bases at J; junction bases unmatched: 7. Germline V gene sequence: CDR1 MNHEY, CDR2 SVGEGT. The CDR3 extends over 14 amino acids. CDR3 in DNA: TGTGCCAGCAGCCTAGGGGGCGCGGACACTGAAGCTTTCTTT. Translating it yields CASSLGGADTEAFF.

This chain uses TRBV7-6 with TRBJ2-7; possibly TRBD2 for D (6 bases). Germline loops: CDR1 SGHVS, CDR2 FNYEAQ. The CDR3 runs 14 residues. The V end was cut by 4 bases, the J end by 0 bases, with 10 bases between. The CDR3 sequence: CASSSGRGSYEQYF. The CDR3 bases are TGTGCCAGCAGCTCCGGGCGGGGCTCCTACGAGCAGTACTTC.

The chain carries TRBV19 and TRBJ1-5; D is perhaps TRBD1 (5 bases). This CDR3 has 14 amino acids. Trimming cost V 7 bases and J 6 bases, with 16 bases left between them. Germline loops: CDR1 LNHDA, CDR2 SQIVND (reference sequence). The CDR3, as DNA: TGTGCCAGTACGTTGCGGGGGGATGGTCAGCCCCAGCATTTT. Translating gives CASTLRGDGQPQHF.

The chain joins TRBV6-7 to TRBJ2-1; 8 bases align to TRBD2. TRBV6-7 is flagged as an ORF with uncertain function. V lost 9 bases to trimming and J lost 0 bases; unmatched junction nucleotides: 16. The CDR3 totals 18 residues. CDR3 sequence reads: CARTGGVPIWSSYNEQFF. In DNA form, the CDR3 reads TGTGCCAGAACCGGGGGGGTCCCAATCTGGAGCTCCTACAATGAGCAGTTCTTC.

V and J are TRBV3-1 (or the pseudogene TRBV3-2) and TRBJ2-7; 8 bases line up with TRBD2. The germline V gene has CDR1 LGHDT and CDR2 YNNKEL (reference sequence). V gave up 4 bases and J gave up 3 bases; unmatched junction bases: 5. The CDR3 totals 14 residues. Here the CDR3 DNA reads TGTGCCAGCAGCCGGACTAGCCTCGGCTACGAGCAGTACTTC. Protein product: CASSRTSLGYEQYF.

The chain combines TRBV9 with TRBJ2-7; the D gene is possibly TRBD2 (6 bases). The germline CDR1 and CDR2 sequences are SGDLS and YYNGEE. Trimming shortened V by 4 bases and J by 0 bases, and 14 bases separated the two germline ends. The CDR3 spans 15 residues. Here the CDR3 DNA reads TGTGCCAGCAGCATAGGATCGGGGGACTCCTACGAGCAGTACTTC. Encoded protein: CASSIGSGDSYEQYF.

The chain is built from TRBV5-6 and TRBJ2-2; tentatively, D is TRBD2 (6 bases). V lost 5 bases to trimming and J lost 5 bases, with 10 bases between them. This CDR3 contains 13 residues. From germline, CDR1 is SGHDT and CDR2 YYEEEE. DNA of the CDR3: TGTGCCAGCAGGCCTAGCGTGACCGGGGAGCTGTTTTTT. It codes for CASRPSVTGELFF.

The chain is built from TRBV4-1 and TRBJ2-7; D is possibly TRBD2 (5 bases). V was clipped by 0 bases and J by 0 bases, with 9 bases between them. CDR3 length: 15 amino acids. Germline lookup yields CDR1 MGHRA and CDR2 YSYEKL. The CDR3 sequence: CASSQDTGNSYEQYF. CDR3 nucleotide sequence: TGCGCCAGCAGCCAAGATACGGGAAACTCCTACGAGCAGTACTTC.

The chain is built from TRBV4-3 and TRBJ2-3; no firm D call. V lost 0 bases to trimming and J lost 0 bases, with 10 bases between them. This CDR3 comprises 16 residues. Per germline, CDR1 LGHNA and CDR2 YSLEER. CDR3 sequence reads: CASSQDLPTSTDTQYF. The CDR3 nucleotides read TGCGCCAGCAGCCAAGACCTCCCGACTAGCACAGATACGCAGTATTTT.

V usage is TRBV19 and J usage is TRBJ1-6; TRBD1 matches at 8 bases. The germline gives CDR1 LNHDA, CDR2 SQIVND (reference sequence). V dropped 8 bases and J dropped 10; count of bases not matched to a gene: 16. The CDR3 has 16 amino acids. CDR3 nucleotide sequence: TGTGCCAGTGCAAGCCAGGGGGCGATCTCCATGTCACCCCTCCACTTT. Protein: CASASQGAISMSPLHF.

The chain combines TRBV9 with TRBJ2-1, with 7 bases fitting TRBD1. Germline V gene data show CDR1 as SGDLS and CDR2 as YYNGEE. V lost 0 bases and J lost 4; bases outside the gene matches: 7. This CDR3 is built from 16 residues. The CDR3 is CASSVGGGADYNEQFF. The CDR3 DNA follows: TGTGCCAGCAGCGTAGGAGGGGGCGCGGATTACAATGAGCAGTTCTTC.